A selection of T cell receptor beta chains follows, all from one sample in a study of cytomegalovirus exposure and HLA in healthy donors. The data were produced by immunoSEQ multiplex PCR, yet TCRdb's version contains in-frame clones alone and is incomplete. The sample shows approximately 130,000 clones, more than 70% of them seen only once. Sample: PBMCs. Receptors were obtained from a woman aged 30 to 39 in good health and CMV-seropositive. Both conserved end residues are part of each CDR3.

>TRBJ2-2|TRBV7-9
CASSSTTTGELFF
>TRBJ2-7|TRBV27
CASSILGEGDYEQYF
>TRBJ2-5|TRBV7-9
CASSGTAIVGETQYF
>TRBJ1-2|TRBV11-2
CASSPQGWKVDGYTF
>TRBJ1-1|TRBV5-1
CASSLGQGSLNTEAFF
>TRBJ2-5|TRBV18
CASSPTSDQETQYF
>TRBJ1-4|TRBV6-1
CASRATGGLNEKLFF
>TRBJ2-1|TRBV6-6
CASSSLGLAGVEEQFF
>TRBJ2-7|TRBV7-8
CASSYSRDIYYEQYF
>TRBJ2-1|TRBV4-2
CASSQDLSGASYNEQFF
>TRBJ2-3|TRBV2
CASSTTGGTQYF
>TRBJ1-5|TRBV6-4
CASSDQADQPQHF
>TRBJ2-1|TRBV5-1
CASSLIAGPSYNEQFF
>TRBJ2-7|TRBV7-2
CASSSASGRASYEQYF
>TRBJ2-2|TRBV5-1
CASSSDPEGAGELFF
>TRBJ2-1|TRBV7-9
CASSSPGTGGYPPQFF
>TRBJ2-2|TRBV7-3
CASSLTNDGPSAGELFF
>TRBJ2-7|TRBV6-5
CASSYSVTGDTYEQYF
>TRBJ2-1|TRBV5-1
CASSLASSEQFF
>TRBJ1-1|TRBV6-1
CAASFPGVNDEAFF
>TRBJ2-5|TRBV7-9
CASSLGDRGSQETQYF
>TRBJ1-1|TRBV25-1
CASKARMGTEAFF
>TRBJ1-1|TRBV6-6
CASSYVQGAAEAFF
>TRBJ2-3|TRBV10-2
CASTTSGGPVIDTQYF
>TRBJ1-1|TRBV13
CASRIRTGHTEAFF
>TRBJ2-7|TRBV27
CASSPTGVLSYEQYF
>TRBJ2-3|TRBV6-4
CASSDGLATDTQYF
>TRBJ2-7|TRBV28
CASRDTYEQYF
>TRBJ1-1|TRBV29-1
CSVVGLAQGNTEAFF
>TRBJ1-2|TRBV21-1
CASSYRDRDTLLDGYTF
>TRBJ1-5|TRBV28
CASSLVDGDQPQHF
>TRBJ1-1|TRBV5-1
CASSPSLQESAFF
>TRBJ1-2|TRBV5-1
CASSLESSYYGYTF
>TRBJ2-7|TRBV10-3
CAITDRPSYEQYF
>TRBJ2-3|TRBV6-1
CASSGGDRITDTQYF
>TRBJ1-6|TRBV6-6
CASSSGSPLHF
>TRBJ2-7|TRBV2
CASSESEGAGVYEQYF
>TRBJ1-1|TRBV10-3
CAIRKSQNF
>TRBJ2-7|TRBV6-6
CASSYSGPPGEQYF
>TRBJ1-6|TRBV27
CASSLGGYNSPLHF
>TRBJ2-1|TRBV30
CAWRQMMGTGHYNEQFF
>TRBJ2-1|TRBV2
CASSGGPGGEQFF
>TRBJ1-4|TRBV19
CASSVSGEGFEKLFF
>TRBJ1-5|TRBV19
CASSMYWADLKQPQHF
>TRBJ2-7|TRBV28
CASSSTGQGSYEQYF
>TRBJ2-3|TRBV2
CASRFRGSTDTQYF
>TRBJ2-1|TRBV20-1
CSAGGSNEQFF
>TRBJ2-7|TRBV9
CASSVAGTASYEQYF